The clone carrying this TCR beta chain was seen at least ten times. What it recognizes is unknown. These data come from a study of early T cells in non-severe SARS-CoV-2 infection. At the level of the study: Whole-blood bulk RNA, unsorted, was sequenced, and chains were unpaired. General observations from the study: Matches to VDJdb favored anti-spike CD8 responses and missed private and CD4 specificities.

Unique molecular identifiers (one per individual cDNA molecule) were attached. TCRdb re-called the 5' RACE reads through MiXCR, storing one row per CDR3 protein. The sample carries roughly 50,000 distinct CDR3 sequences, around 9.1% recorded once. The CDR3 runs to 15 residues. V was pared by 3 bases and J by 2 bases, with 7 bases of the junction left unmatched. The sample comprised whole blood. The chain uses TRBV12-3 or TRBV12-4 and TRBJ2-7, with TRBD2 matching 7 bases. The source of this sequence is an adult who was a healthcare worker with PCR-confirmed SARS-CoV-2 infection or an uninfected control (not recorded which). CDR3 protein: CASSFRAGTTYEQYF. CDR3 coding DNA: TGTGCCAGCAGTTTTCGCGCCGGGACTACCTACGAGCAGTACTTC.